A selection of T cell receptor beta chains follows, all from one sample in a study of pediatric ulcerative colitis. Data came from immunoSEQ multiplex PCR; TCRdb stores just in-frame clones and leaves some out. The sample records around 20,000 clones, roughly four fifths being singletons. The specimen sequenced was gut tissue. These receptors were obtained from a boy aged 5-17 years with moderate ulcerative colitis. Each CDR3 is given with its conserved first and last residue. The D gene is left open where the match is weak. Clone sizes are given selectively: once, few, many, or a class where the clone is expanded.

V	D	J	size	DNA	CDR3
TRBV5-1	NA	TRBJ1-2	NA	TGCGCCAGCAGCCGCTATGGCTACACCTTC	CASSRYGYTF
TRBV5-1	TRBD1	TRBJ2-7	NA	TGCGCCAGCAGCTTGGACAGGGGGCCCAACGAGCAGTACTTC	CASSLDRGPNEQYF
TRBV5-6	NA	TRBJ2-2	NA	TGTGCCAGCAGCTTGGAGGACGTTCAAGGGAGAGGGCTGTTTTTT	CASSLEDVQGRGLFF
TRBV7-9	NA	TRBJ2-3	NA	TGTGCCAGCAGCTTAGTTGCGGGCTTCACAGATACGCAGTATTTT	CASSLVAGFTDTQYF
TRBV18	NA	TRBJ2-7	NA	TGTGCCAGCAGACCAGGAAGTTCCTACGAGCAGTACTTC	CASRPGSSYEQYF
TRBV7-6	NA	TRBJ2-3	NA	TGTGCCAGCAGCTCGATGGGGTCCGATACGCAGTATTTT	CASSSMGSDTQYF
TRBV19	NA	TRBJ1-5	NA	TGTGCCAGTAGTATAGGGCCGGGGACCGGCAATCAGCCCCAGCATTTT	CASSIGPGTGNQPQHF
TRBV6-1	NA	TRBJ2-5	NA	TGTGCCAGCAGTGAGGGACTAGAGACCCAGTACTTC	CASSEGLETQYF
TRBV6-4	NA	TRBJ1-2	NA	TGTGCCAGCAGCCCTAACCCCCGAAATTGGGGCTACACCTTC	CASSPNPRNWGYTF
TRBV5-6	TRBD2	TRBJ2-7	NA	TGTGCCAGCAGATCGACTAGCGGGAGCTCCTACGAGCAGTACTTC	CASRSTSGSSYEQYF
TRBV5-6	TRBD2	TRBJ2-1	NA	TGTGCCAGCAGCGCCCTACTAGCGGGAGGGCCCAACAATGAGCAGTTCTTC	CASSALLAGGPNNEQFF
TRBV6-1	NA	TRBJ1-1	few	TGTGCCAGCCCCAGTCAGACGAACACTGAAGCTTTCTTT	CASPSQTNTEAFF
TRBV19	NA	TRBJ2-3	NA	TGTGCCAGTAGTATTCCCGGGGCGTCCTTTTCTGATACGCAGTATTTT	CASSIPGASFSDTQYF
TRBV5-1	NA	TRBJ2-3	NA	TGCGCCAGCAGCTTGAGGCACCTTGGGGGGGCAGCCCGGGATACGCAGTATTTT	CASSLRHLGGAARDTQYF
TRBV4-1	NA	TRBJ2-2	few	TGCGCCAGCAGCCAAGAGGACGGGGAGCTGTTTTTT	CASSQEDGELFF
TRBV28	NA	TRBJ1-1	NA	TGTGCCAGCACCCTGACAGGGAACACTGAAGCTTTCTTT	CASTLTGNTEAFF
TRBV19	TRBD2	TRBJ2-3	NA	TGTGCCAGTAGTTGGAGCGGGGGGGTTTTAACAGATACGCAGTATTTT	CASSWSGGVLTDTQYF
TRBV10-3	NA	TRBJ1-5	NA	TGTGCCATCAGTGAACGGCAAGGGTCTCAGCCCCAGCATTTT	CAISERQGSQPQHF
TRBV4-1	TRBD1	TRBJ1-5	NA	TGCGCCAGCAGCCAAGGGCAGGGGGCGAACAATCGCAATCAGCCCCAGCATTTT	CASSQGQGANNRNQPQHF